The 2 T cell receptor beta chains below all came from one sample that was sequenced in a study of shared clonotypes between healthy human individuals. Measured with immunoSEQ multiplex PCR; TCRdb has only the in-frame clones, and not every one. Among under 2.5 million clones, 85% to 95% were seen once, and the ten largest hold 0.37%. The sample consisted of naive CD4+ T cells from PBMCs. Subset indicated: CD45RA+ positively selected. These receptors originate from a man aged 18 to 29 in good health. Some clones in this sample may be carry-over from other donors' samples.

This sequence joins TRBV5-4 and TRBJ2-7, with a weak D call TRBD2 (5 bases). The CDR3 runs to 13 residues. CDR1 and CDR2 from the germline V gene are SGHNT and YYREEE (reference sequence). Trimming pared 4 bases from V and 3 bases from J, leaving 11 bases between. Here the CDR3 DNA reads TGTGCCAGCAGCCAGAGGGTCATCTACGAGCAGTACTTC. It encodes CASSQRVIYEQYF. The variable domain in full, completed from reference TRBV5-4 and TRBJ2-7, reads ETGVTQSPTHLIKTRGQQVTLRCSSQSGHNTVSWYQQALGQGPQFIFQYYREEENGRGNFPPRFSGLQFPNYSSELNVNALELDDSALYLCASSQRVIYEQYFGPGTRLTVT.

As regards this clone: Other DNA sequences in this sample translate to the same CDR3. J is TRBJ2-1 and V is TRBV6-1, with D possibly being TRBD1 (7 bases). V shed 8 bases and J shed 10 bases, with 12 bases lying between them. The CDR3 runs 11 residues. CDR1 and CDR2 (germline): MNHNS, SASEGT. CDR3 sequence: CASSQGGEQFF. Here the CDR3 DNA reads TGTGCCAGCTCCCAGGGGGGCGAGCAGTTCTTC.